Below, 32 T cell receptor beta chains from the same sample are listed, as sequenced in a study of vaccination and CD4 T cells after COVID-19. Cultured CD4+ T cell DNA underwent sequencing with the Oncomine TCR Beta short-read assay. Each CDR3 protein gets one entry after TCRdb re-called the PCR reads with MiXCR. The table shows about 15,000 distinct CDR3 sequences, with about three quarters occurring only once. Described treatment: roughly 10-day PBMC culture with coronavirus spike peptide pools or control peptides (ViraFEST assay). These receptors' targets are unknown. The specimen sequenced was CD4+ T cells from blood, cultured in vitro. Receptors originate from a human donor who had recovered from COVID-19.

This clonotype is labeled as medium-sized. The chain is built from TRBV20-1 and TRBJ2-7; the match to TRBD2 covers 8 bases. Losses at the gene ends were 1 base for V and 4 bases for J; bases not matched to a gene: 6. This CDR3 comprises 14 residues. The germline V gene has CDR1 DFQATT and CDR2 SNEGSKA (reference sequence). The CDR3 coding sequence is TGCAGTGCTAGAGCCCCGGGACTAGGGTACGAGCAGTACTTC. Translated: CSARAPGLGYEQYF.

The rearrangement joins TRBV6-5 to TRBJ2-3; 10 bases are a match to TRBD2. The CDR3 is 18 amino acids. Trimming removed 2 bases from V and 4 bases from J; junction bases left unmatched: 12. Germline CDR1 and CDR2: MNHEY and SVGAGI. The chain's CDR3 is CASSYRGGAGGPADTQYF. DNA of the CDR3: TGTGCCAGCAGTTACCGTGGGGGAGCGGGAGGGCCGGCAGATACGCAGTATTTT.

The CDR3 nucleotides are TGTGCCAGCAGCAAGCCGGTGGGTGTAGGTCTTAACACCGGGGAGCTGTTTTTT. Residues: CASSKPVGVGLNTGELFF. V is TRBV27 and J is TRBJ2-2; D remains ambiguous. The CDR3 covers 18 residues. Trimming removed 6 bases at V and 2 bases at J, with 22 bases between. Looked up from germline, CDR1 is MNHEY and CDR2 is SMNVEV (reference sequence).

The rearrangement links TRBV30 to TRBJ1-6, with 8 bases matching TRBD1. Germline CDR1 GTSNPN, CDR2 SVGIG (reference sequence). The CDR3 contains 14 residues. The ends lost 2 bases at V and 10 bases at J; junction bases unmatched: 7. The CDR3 bases are TGTGCCTGGAGTTGGACAGGGTTGAGGTCACCCCTCCACTTT. This codes for CAWSWTGLRSPLHF. The variable domain in full, with the rest retrieved from reference TRBV30 and TRBJ1-6, is SQTIHQWPATLVQPVGSPLSLECTVEGTSNPNLYWYRQAAGRGLQLLFYSVGIGQISSEVPQNLSASRPQDRQFILSSKKLLLSDSGFYLCAWSWTGLRSPLHFGNGTRLTVT.

The genes are TRBV7-9 and TRBJ1-2; 8 bases map to TRBD1. The V and J ends lost 10 bases and 3 bases, in that order; junction bases with no gene match: 10. The germline CDR1 and CDR2 sequences are SEHNR and FQNEAQ (reference sequence). The CDR3 sequence is 14 residues long. The CDR3 sequence: CATGTGEAYYGYTF. CDR3 coding DNA: TGTGCCACCGGGACAGGAGAGGCATACTATGGCTACACCTTC.

This clonotype counts as medium-sized. CDR3: CASSAGPGANVLTF. The CDR3 DNA follows: TGTGCCAGCAGCGCAGGGCCTGGGGCCAACGTCCTGACTTTC. V is TRBV11-3 and J is TRBJ2-6; the D gene is possibly TRBD1 (5 bases). Trimming removed 5 bases from V and 2 bases from J, with 7 bases in between. The CDR3 totals 14 residues. Germline CDR1 is SGHNT and CDR2 is YENEEA.

This clonotype has a handful of counts. The gene calls are TRBV7-2 and TRBJ1-2, with no clear D. Germline values: CDR1 SGHTA, CDR2 FQGNSA. The CDR3 runs to 14 residues. The germline V and J ends were trimmed by 2 bases and 8 bases, with 15 bases remaining between them. This CDR3 reads CASSLSTSTWGYTF. The CDR3 bases are TGTGCCAGCAGCTTAAGTACCTCGACGTGGGGCTACACCTTC.

This clonotype was found a few times. V usage is TRBV20-1 and J usage is TRBJ2-4; D unresolved. The CDR3 runs to 13 residues. Germline lookup yields CDR1 DFQATT and CDR2 SNEGSKA (reference sequence). V lost 6 bases and J 0 bases, leaving 9 bases between the germline ends. Written as DNA, the CDR3 is TGCAGTGCCATTGGGGTAGCCAAAAACATTCAGTACTTC. Encoded protein: CSAIGVAKNIQYF.

This clonotype was recorded a few times. V and J are TRBV6-2 or TRBV6-3 and TRBJ1-5, with D perhaps TRBD1 (6 bases). The CDR3 has 16 amino acids. Deletions cut 6 bases from V and 6 bases from J, with 21 bases between. The germline CDR1 and CDR2 sequences are MNHEY and SVGEGT. CDR3 in DNA: TGTGCCAGCAGCCCTACTTTGGGGGGCCGGAGTCAGCCCCAGCATTTT. Its protein is CASSPTLGGRSQPQHF.

V and J are TRBV20-1 and TRBJ2-7; D not resolved. Germline loops: CDR1 DFQATT, CDR2 SNEGSKA (reference sequence). CDR3 length: 15 residues. V dropped 2 bases and J dropped 5 bases, with 19 bases sitting between them. CDR3 DNA: TGCAGTGCTAGACTACCGTGGGCGCGCAAAAACGAGCAGTACTTC. Translation gives CSARLPWARKNEQYF.

J is TRBJ1-6 and V is TRBV5-1; D is perhaps TRBD1 (6 bases). The V end was cut by 0 bases, the J end by 10 bases, with 14 bases between. Germline assignment: CDR1 SGHRS and CDR2 YFSETQ. This CDR3 spans 15 amino acids. In DNA, the CDR3 is TGCGCCAGCAGCTTGGCGGGGGCGACAATATCACCCCTCCACTTT. Translating gives CASSLAGATISPLHF.

The CDR3 region has the DNA TGCGCCAGCAGCAATCCCTTGGAGACCCAGTACTTC. Translation: CASSNPLETQYF. The genes are TRBV23-1 and TRBJ2-5; D is ambiguous. TRBV23-1 is treated as an ORF (open reading frame) with a function not yet certain. Trimming took 6 bases from V and 5 from J, leaving 10 bases between them. The CDR3 runs to 12 residues.

A few counts support this clonotype. The chain combines TRBV20-1 with TRBJ1-5, with D tentatively TRBD1 (5 bases). Germline-derived CDR1 and CDR2 are DFQATT and SNEGSKA (reference sequence). CDR3 length: 15 residues. The ends were cut back, 3 bases at V and 7 bases at J, with 19 bases in the middle. The DNA for the CDR3 is TGCAGTGCTAGCAAGGGGCAGGGAGGTCGACAGCCCCAGCATTTT. Residues: CSASKGQGGRQPQHF.

The chain employs TRBV15 and TRBJ1-3; weak D call: TRBD1 (5 bases). The V end was cut by 2 bases, the J end by 8 bases, with 13 bases between. The CDR3 sequence is 14 residues long. The germline gives CDR1 LNHNV, CDR2 YYDKDF (reference sequence). In DNA form, the CDR3 reads TGTGCCACCAGCAGACAGGGTCCGAGAGACACCATATATTTT. The encoded protein is CATSRQGPRDTIYF.

This chain uses TRBV6-1 with TRBJ1-6; D may be TRBD1 (6 bases). The V gene's germline CDR1 is MNHNS and CDR2 SASEGT. V shed 5 bases and J shed 8 bases, with 10 bases lying between them. The CDR3 runs 13 residues. CDR3 amino acids: CASSKNRDSPLHF. CDR3 nucleotide sequence: TGTGCCAGCAGTAAGAACAGGGATTCACCCCTCCACTTT.

The V call is TRBV6-2 or TRBV6-3, the J call TRBJ1-1; TRBD1 aligns across 8 bases. This CDR3 has 14 amino acids. Germline V lookup: CDR1 MNHEY, CDR2 SVGEGT. The V gene end was trimmed by 0 bases and the J gene end by 8 bases; junction bases not matched to a gene: 5. This CDR3 is CASSYSGQGLEAFF. For the CDR3, the DNA is TGTGCCAGCAGTTACTCAGGACAGGGTTTAGAAGCTTTCTTT.

This clonotype has only a few counts. The CDR3 DNA reads TGTGCCAGCAGCCACTCGGACAGTGCGCGGGGTACGCAGTATTTT. It translates to CASSHSDSARGTQYF. This rearrangement joins TRBV7-9 to TRBJ2-3; D may correspond to TRBD1 or TRBD2 (6 bases each). This CDR3 contains 15 residues. The germline gives CDR1 SEHNR, CDR2 FQNEAQ (reference sequence). Trimming left V 5 bases short and J 8 bases short, with 20 bases between.

In this sample, this clonotype turned up once. The V call is TRBV9, the J call TRBJ1-2; D unclear. V dropped 4 bases and J dropped 0 bases, with 7 bases sitting between them. Germline lookup yields CDR1 SGDLS and CDR2 YYNGEE. The CDR3 contains 13 residues. The CDR3 DNA reads as TGTGCCAGCAGCCCTACAGCTAACTATGGCTACACCTTC. Translating gives CASSPTANYGYTF.

The V call is TRBV15, the J call TRBJ2-2; the D gene is possibly TRBD1 (5 bases). The ends were cut back, 2 bases at V and 5 bases at J, with 12 bases in the middle. The CDR3 is made up of 15 amino acids. Germline assignment: CDR1 LNHNV and CDR2 YYDKDF (reference sequence). Written as DNA, the CDR3 is TGTGCCACCAGCAGAATTCTCAAGGGGACCGGGGAGCTGTTTTTT. Translated, it gives CATSRILKGTGELFF.

The gene calls are TRBV19 and TRBJ1-5, with D perhaps matching TRBD1 (6 bases). Germline-derived CDR1 and CDR2 are LNHDA and SQIVND (reference sequence). The CDR3 extends over 16 amino acids. With 3 bases removed from V and 7 bases from J, the gap between germline ends came to 19 bases. CDR3 sequence (DNA): TGTGCCAGTAGTATTGTGTTGGGCCAGGGGATCCAGCCCCAGCATTTT. It encodes CASSIVLGQGIQPQHF.

The chain combines TRBV7-9 with TRBJ1-1; D perhaps matches TRBD1 (5 bases). Germline CDR1 is SEHNR and CDR2 is FQNEAQ (reference sequence). The ends were cut back, 3 bases at V and 0 bases at J, with 11 bases in the middle. This CDR3 region has 15 residues. The CDR3 DNA follows: TGTGCCAGCAGCTTCTCCACGACAGTGAACACTGAAGCTTTCTTT. Encoded protein: CASSFSTTVNTEAFF.

The V and J genes are TRBV19 and TRBJ1-5; perhaps TRBD1 as D (5 bases). Germline loops: CDR1 LNHDA, CDR2 SQIVND (reference sequence). The CDR3 length is 14 residues. Trimming took 2 bases from V and 6 from J, leaving 11 bases between them. The CDR3: CASSIWGDGQPQHF. Written as DNA, the CDR3 is TGTGCCAGTAGTATATGGGGGGACGGTCAGCCCCAGCATTTT. The variable domain in full, with the rest retrieved from reference TRBV19 and TRBJ1-5, is DGGITQSPKYLFRKEGQNVTLSCEQNLNHDAMYWYRQDPGQGLRLIYYSQIVNDFQKGDIAEGYSVSREKKESFPLTVTSAQKNPTAFYLCASSIWGDGQPQHFGDGTRLSIL.

As concerns this clonotype: The junction differs from germline at one of its ends, possibly a read error. The rearrangement links TRBV20-1 to TRBJ2-2; 9 bases agree with TRBD2. Germline V lookup: CDR1 DFQATT, CDR2 SNEGSKA (reference sequence). The CDR3 is 17 residues long. The CDR3: CSAGDQGLASNTGELFF. CDR3 DNA sequence: TGCAGTGCTGGAGATCAGGGACTAGCCTCGAACACCGGGGAGCTGTTTTTT.

The rearrangement uses TRBV7-2 and TRBJ1-2; unclear D gene. Trimming cost V 1 base and J 6 bases, with 12 bases left between them. The length of the CDR3 is 14 residues. Germline V gene lookup returns CDR1 SGHTA and CDR2 FQGNSA. The CDR3 loop is CASSLVLVINGYTF. CDR3 sequence (DNA): TGTGCCAGCAGCTTAGTGTTAGTGATAAATGGCTACACCTTC.

This chain uses TRBV28 with TRBJ1-5; TRBD1 matches 7 bases. The trim removed 5 bases at V and 6 bases at J, leaving 7 bases unmatched. Germline CDR1 is MDHEN and CDR2 is SYDVKM. The CDR3 runs 14 residues. CDR3 DNA: TGTGCCAGCAGTCCGACCAGGGGGAGTCAGCCCCAGCATTTT. This gives the protein CASSPTRGSQPQHF.

The CDR3 region is CASVGQGTQPQHF. In DNA form, the CDR3 reads TGTGCCAGCGTGGGACAGGGGACTCAGCCCCAGCATTTT. V and J are TRBV6-4 and TRBJ1-5, with 10 bases matching TRBD1. J was trimmed by 6 bases and V by 8 bases; bases with no gene match: 4. CDR1 is MRHNA, CDR2 SNTAGT, per germline. The CDR3 runs to 13 residues.

This rearrangement joins TRBV20-1 to TRBJ1-3, with a weak D call TRBD1 (5 bases). Per germline, CDR1 DFQATT and CDR2 SNEGSKA (reference sequence). The germline V and J ends were trimmed by 4 bases and 0 bases, with 10 bases remaining between them. The CDR3 has 14 residues. CDR3 amino acids: CSAKQVSSGNTIYF. The CDR3 DNA sequence: TGCAGTGCTAAACAGGTCAGCTCTGGAAACACCATATATTTT.

DNA for the CDR3: TGTGCCAGCAGCTTTCTCTACGGAGGGGTTTACGAGCAGTACTTC. Translating gives CASSFLYGGVYEQYF. The chain carries TRBV7-2 and TRBJ2-7; a weak D match, TRBD2 (6 bases). Looked up from germline, CDR1 is SGHTA and CDR2 is FQGNSA. The germline V and J ends were trimmed by 3 bases and 4 bases, with 16 bases remaining between them. The CDR3 spans 15 residues.

The J gene is TRBJ1-5, the V gene TRBV7-9, with 9 nucleotides matching TRBD1. V was pared by 7 bases and J by 0 bases, with 7 bases of the junction left unmatched. Germline V CDR1 and CDR2: SEHNR, FQNEAQ (reference sequence). There are 16 residues in the CDR3. The CDR3 protein is CASTRGQGHSNQPQHF. The CDR3 DNA is TGTGCCAGCACCCGTGGACAGGGGCATAGCAATCAGCCCCAGCATTTT.

V gene TRBV28 combines with J gene TRBJ1-3, with TRBD1 matching over 7 bases. V shed 2 bases, J shed 0 bases, and the junction held 10 bases outside the gene matches. The CDR3 contains 18 residues. The germline CDR1 and CDR2 sequences are MDHEN and SYDVKM. CDR3 region: CASSLNRGPFHSGNTIYF. The CDR3 bases are TGTGCCAGCAGTTTAAATAGGGGGCCCTTCCACTCTGGAAACACCATATATTTT.

The CDR3 nucleotides are TGCAGTGTTCCAACAGGGGGAAGGCAGACTGAAGCTTTCTTT. Amino acid sequence: CSVPTGGRQTEAFF. This chain links TRBV20-1 with TRBJ1-1; 8 nucleotides align to TRBD1. V lost 7 bases and J lost 5; bases outside the gene matches: 12. The CDR3 is 14 amino acids. CDR1 DFQATT and CDR2 SNEGSKA come from the germline V gene (reference sequence).

This chain joins TRBV18 and TRBJ1-5; no firm D call. The CDR3 loop spans 13 amino acids. Germline V gene data show CDR1 as KGHSH and CDR2 as LQKENI. The ends were cut back, 2 bases at V and 3 bases at J, with 5 bases in the middle. The CDR3 nucleotides read TGTGCCAGCTCACCAGAGGCCAATCAGCCCCAGCATTTT. The encoded protein is CASSPEANQPQHF.